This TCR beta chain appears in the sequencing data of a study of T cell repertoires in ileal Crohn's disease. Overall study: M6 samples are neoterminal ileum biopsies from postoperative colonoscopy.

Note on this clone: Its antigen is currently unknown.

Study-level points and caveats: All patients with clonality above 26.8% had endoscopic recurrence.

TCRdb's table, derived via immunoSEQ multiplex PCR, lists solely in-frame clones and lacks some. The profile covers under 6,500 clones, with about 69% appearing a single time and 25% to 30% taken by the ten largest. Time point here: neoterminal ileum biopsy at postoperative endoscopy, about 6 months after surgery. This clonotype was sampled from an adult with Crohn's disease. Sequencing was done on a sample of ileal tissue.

CDR3 DNA sequence: TGTGCCAGCAGCTTAACTCTAGCGGGGGGGGTCGGTGAGCAGTTCTTC. Translated, it gives CASSLTLAGGVGEQFF. The chain joins TRBV7-3 to TRBJ2-1; 12 bases align to TRBD2. This CDR3 comprises 16 residues. Germline CDR1 and CDR2: SGHTA and FQGTGA. J gave up 9 bases and V 0 bases, and 6 bases lay outside the gene matches.